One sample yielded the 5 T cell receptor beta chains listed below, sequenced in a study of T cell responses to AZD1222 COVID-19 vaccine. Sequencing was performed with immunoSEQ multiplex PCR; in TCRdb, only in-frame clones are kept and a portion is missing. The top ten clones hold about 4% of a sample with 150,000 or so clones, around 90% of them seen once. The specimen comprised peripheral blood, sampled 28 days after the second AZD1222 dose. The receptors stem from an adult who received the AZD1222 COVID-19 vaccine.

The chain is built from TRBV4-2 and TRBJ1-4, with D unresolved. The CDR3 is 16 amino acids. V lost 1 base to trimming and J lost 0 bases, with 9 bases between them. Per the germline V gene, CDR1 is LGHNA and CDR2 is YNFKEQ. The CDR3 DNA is TGTGCCAGCAGCCAAGCAAGGACGGCAACTAATGAAAAACTGTTTTTT. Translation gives CASSQARTATNEKLFF.

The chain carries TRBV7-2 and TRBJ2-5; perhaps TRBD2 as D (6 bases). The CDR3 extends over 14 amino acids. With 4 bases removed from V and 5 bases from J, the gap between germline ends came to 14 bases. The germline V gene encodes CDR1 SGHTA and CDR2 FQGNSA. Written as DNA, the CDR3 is TGTGCCAGCAGCTGGAGCGGGCTCACCGAGACCCAGTACTTC. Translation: CASSWSGLTETQYF.

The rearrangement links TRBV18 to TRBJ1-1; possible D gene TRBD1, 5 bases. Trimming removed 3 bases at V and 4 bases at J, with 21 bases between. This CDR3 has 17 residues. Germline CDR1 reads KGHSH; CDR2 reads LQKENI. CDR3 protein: CASSPQRGRGGVTEAFF. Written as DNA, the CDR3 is TGTGCCAGCTCACCCCAGCGTGGACGCGGGGGGGTCACTGAAGCTTTCTTT. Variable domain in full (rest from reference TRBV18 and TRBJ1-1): NAGVMQNPRHLVRRRGQEARLRCSPMKGHSHVYWYRQLPEEGLKFMVYLQKENIIDESGMPKERFSAEFPKEGPSILRIQQVVRGDSAAYFCASSPQRGRGGVTEAFFGQGTRLTVV.

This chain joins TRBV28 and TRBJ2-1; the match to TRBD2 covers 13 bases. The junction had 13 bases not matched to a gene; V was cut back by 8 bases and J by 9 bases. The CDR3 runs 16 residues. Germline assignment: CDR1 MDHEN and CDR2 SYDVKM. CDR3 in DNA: TGTGCCAGCGCAATACTAGCGGGAGGGAGTAACGCTGAGCAGTTCTTC. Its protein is CASAILAGGSNAEQFF.

CDR3 region: CASSLENTGELFF. CDR3 bases: TGTGCCAGCAGTTTAGAGAACACCGGGGAGCTGTTTTTT. The rearrangement uses TRBV12-3 or TRBV12-4 and TRBJ2-2; D not resolved. The CDR3 covers 13 residues. V lost 1 base, J lost 1 base, and 1 base lay in between.